This T cell receptor beta chain derives from a study of shared clonotypes between healthy human individuals. Study details: Per donor, three plates held CD4 naive cells, three held CD4 memory, two held CD8 naive and one held CD8 memory. Study-level findings and limits: Few donors limited the genetic and exposure-history diversity represented.

As to this clone: Its antigen remains unknown.

Per sorted-subset replicate PCR, input was 200 to 250 ng DNA, representing about 29,000 T cell genomes. In the authors' workflow: ImmunoSEQ only sent back junction sequences with no quality scores, so filtering was done differently. Assay used: immunoSEQ multiplex PCR; TCRdb lists only in-frame clones, some missing. That table furnishes V, J and clone size, whereas the DNA furnished D and trimming. The top ten clones hold around 2% of a sample with around 700,000 clones, 73% of them seen once. Germline values: CDR1 LGHNA, CDR2 YNFKEQ. The V and J ends lost 1 base and 7 bases respectively, with 14 bases between them. This CDR3 region has 14 residues.

This clonotype was obtained from a woman aged 25 to 39 in good health. This chain joins TRBV4-2 and TRBJ2-7; D is unresolved. The specimen was memory CD4+ T cells sorted from blood. Sample subset: CD45RA-negative fraction. The CDR3, as DNA: TGTGCCAGCAGCCAAGGGGTCCGTAGAGATGAGCAGTACTTC. This codes for CASSQGVRRDEQYF.